The clone carrying this T cell receptor beta chain was recorded a few times. Its antigen is as yet unknown. The germline gives CDR1 KGHDR, CDR2 SFDVKD. Trimming shortened V by 5 bases and J by 4 bases, and 12 bases separated the two germline ends. This CDR3 region has 14 residues. Noted time point: sample taken at primary tumor resection. This sample was taken from a study of spatial heterogeneity in lung cancer. Background on the study: Compared with alpha-chain sequences, beta-chain sequences were consistently detected in greater numbers. Study-wide results and caveats: Tumors with more nonsynonymous mutations had more expanded intratumoral alpha and beta TCRs.

TCRdb re-called the 5' RACE reads through MiXCR, storing one row per CDR3 protein. Of about 15,000 distinct CDR3 sequences listed, under 8% are singletons. The source of this sequence is a male donor with early-stage non-small cell lung cancer. Sequencing was performed on lung tumor tissue, taken at surgery. This chain links TRBV24-1 with TRBJ2-3, with D tentatively TRBD2 (7 bases). CDR3 nucleotides: TGTGCCACCAGTGGAGGGGGGGCCTCAGATACGCAGTATTTT. This gives the protein CATSGGGASDTQYF.